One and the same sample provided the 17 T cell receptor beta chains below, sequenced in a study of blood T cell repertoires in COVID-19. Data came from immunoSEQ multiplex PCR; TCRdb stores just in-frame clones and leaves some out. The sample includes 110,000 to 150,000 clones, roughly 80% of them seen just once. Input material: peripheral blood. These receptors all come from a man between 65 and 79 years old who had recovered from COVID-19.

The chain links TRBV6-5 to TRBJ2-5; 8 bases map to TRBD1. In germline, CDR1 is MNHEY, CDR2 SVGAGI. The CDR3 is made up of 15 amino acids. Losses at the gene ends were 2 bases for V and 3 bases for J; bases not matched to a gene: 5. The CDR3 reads CASSYRQQGEETQYF. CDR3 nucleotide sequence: TGTGCCAGCAGTTACCGCCAACAGGGGGAAGAGACCCAGTACTTC.

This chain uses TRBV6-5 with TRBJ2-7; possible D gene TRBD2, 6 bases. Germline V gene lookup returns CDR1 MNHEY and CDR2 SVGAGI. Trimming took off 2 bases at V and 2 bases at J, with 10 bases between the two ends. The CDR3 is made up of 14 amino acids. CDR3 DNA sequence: TGTGCCAGCAGTTACAGCGGGCCCACCTACGAGCAGTACTTC. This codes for CASSYSGPTYEQYF.

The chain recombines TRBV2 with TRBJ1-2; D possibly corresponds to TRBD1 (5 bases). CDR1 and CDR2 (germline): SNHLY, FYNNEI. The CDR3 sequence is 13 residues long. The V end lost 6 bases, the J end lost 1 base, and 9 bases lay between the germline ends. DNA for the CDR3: TGTGCCAGCAGCGGGACTGTTAACTATGGCTACACCTTC. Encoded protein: CASSGTVNYGYTF.

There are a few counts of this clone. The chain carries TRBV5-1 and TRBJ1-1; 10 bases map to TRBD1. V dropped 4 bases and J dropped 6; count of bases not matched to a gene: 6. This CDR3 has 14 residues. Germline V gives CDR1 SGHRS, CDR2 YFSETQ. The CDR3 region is CASSVGQGLSEAFF. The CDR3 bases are TGCGCCAGCAGCGTGGGACAGGGGCTCTCTGAAGCTTTCTTT.

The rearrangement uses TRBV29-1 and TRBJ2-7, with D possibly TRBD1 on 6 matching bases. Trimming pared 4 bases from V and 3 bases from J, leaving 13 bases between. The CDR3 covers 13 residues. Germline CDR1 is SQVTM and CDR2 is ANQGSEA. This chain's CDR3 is CSVGWTADYEQYF. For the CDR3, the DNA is TGCAGCGTTGGTTGGACAGCCGACTACGAGCAGTACTTC.

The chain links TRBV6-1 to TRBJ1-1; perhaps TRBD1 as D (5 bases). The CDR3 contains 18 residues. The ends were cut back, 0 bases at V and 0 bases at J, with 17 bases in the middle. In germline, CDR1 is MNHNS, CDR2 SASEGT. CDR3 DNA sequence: TGTGCCAGCAGTGAAGCTTTCGGGGGGTGGAAGATGAACACTGAAGCTTTCTTT. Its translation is CASSEAFGGWKMNTEAFF.

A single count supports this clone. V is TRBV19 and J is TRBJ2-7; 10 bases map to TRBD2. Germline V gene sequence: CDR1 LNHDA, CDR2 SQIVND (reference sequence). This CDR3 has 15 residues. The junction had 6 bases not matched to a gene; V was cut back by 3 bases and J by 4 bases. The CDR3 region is CASSIGLAGVYEQYF. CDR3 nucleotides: TGTGCCAGTAGTATTGGGCTAGCGGGGGTGTACGAGCAGTACTTC.

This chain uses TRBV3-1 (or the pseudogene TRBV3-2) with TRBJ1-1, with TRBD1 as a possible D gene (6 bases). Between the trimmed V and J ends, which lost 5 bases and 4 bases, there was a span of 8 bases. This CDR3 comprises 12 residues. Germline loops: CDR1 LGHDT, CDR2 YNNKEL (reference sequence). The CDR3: CASSGGGTEAFF. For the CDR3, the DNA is TGTGCCAGCAGCGGGGGCGGCACTGAAGCTTTCTTT.

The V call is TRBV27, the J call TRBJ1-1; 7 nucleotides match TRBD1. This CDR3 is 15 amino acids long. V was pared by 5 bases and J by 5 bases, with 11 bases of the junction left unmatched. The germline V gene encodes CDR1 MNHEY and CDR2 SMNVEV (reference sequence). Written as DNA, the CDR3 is TGTGCCAGCAGTCCCCGACGACAGGGATGGACTGAAGCTTTCTTT. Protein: CASSPRRQGWTEAFF.

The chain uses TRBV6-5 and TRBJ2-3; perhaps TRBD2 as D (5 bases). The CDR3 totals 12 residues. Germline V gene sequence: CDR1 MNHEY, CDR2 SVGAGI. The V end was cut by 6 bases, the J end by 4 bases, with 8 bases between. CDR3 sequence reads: CASRLEADTQYF. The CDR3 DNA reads TGTGCCAGCAGACTAGAAGCAGATACGCAGTATTTT.

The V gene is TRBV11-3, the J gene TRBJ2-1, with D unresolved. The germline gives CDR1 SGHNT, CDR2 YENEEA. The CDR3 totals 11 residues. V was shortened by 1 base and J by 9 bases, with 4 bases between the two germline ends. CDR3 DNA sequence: TGTGCCAGCAGCTTAGCAGGTGAGCAGTTCTTC. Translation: CASSLAGEQFF. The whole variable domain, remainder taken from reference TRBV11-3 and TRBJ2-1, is EAGVVQSPRYKIIEKKQPVAFWCNPISGHNTLYWYLQNLGQGPELLIRYENEEAVDDSQLPKDRFSAERLKGVDSTLKIQPAELGDSAVYLCASSLAGEQFFGPGTRLTVL.

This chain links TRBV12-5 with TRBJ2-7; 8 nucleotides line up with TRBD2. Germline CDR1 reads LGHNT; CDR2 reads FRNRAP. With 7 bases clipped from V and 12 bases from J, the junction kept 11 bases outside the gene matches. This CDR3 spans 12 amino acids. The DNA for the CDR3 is TGTGCTAGTGCCTCCGGGGGGGACCCCCGGTACTTC. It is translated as CASASGGDPRYF.

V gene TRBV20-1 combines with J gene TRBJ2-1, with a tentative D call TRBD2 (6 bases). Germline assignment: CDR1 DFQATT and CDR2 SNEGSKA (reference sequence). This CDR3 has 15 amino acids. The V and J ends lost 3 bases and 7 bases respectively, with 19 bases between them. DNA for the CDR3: TGCAGTGCTAGTAAAAGGCCTAGCGTCAGAAATGAGCAGTTCTTC. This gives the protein CSASKRPSVRNEQFF.

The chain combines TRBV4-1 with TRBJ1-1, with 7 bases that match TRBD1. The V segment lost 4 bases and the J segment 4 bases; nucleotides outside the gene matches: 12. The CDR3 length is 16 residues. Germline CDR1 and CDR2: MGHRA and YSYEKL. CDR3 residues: CASSPTGAGGATEAFF. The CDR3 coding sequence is TGCGCCAGCAGCCCTACAGGGGCCGGAGGGGCCACTGAAGCTTTCTTT.

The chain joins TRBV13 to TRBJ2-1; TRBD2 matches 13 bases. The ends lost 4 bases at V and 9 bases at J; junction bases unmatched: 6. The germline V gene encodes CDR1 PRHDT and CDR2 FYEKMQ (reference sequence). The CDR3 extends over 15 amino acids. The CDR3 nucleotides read TGTGCCAGCAGCTCCGGACTAGCGGGAGTAAGTGAGCAGTTCTTC. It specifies CASSSGLAGVSEQFF.

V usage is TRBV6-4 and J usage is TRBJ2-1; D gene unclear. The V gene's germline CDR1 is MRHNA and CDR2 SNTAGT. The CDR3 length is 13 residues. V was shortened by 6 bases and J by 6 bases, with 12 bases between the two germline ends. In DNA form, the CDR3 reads TGTGCCAGCAGAGATAGCCCTAGCAATGAGCAGTTCTTC. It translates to CASRDSPSNEQFF.

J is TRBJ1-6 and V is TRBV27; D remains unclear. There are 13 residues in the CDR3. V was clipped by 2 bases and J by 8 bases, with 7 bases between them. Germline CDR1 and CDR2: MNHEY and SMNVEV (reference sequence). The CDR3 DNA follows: TGTGCCAGCAGTTTAGGGCCTGATTCACCCCTCCACTTT. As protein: CASSLGPDSPLHF.